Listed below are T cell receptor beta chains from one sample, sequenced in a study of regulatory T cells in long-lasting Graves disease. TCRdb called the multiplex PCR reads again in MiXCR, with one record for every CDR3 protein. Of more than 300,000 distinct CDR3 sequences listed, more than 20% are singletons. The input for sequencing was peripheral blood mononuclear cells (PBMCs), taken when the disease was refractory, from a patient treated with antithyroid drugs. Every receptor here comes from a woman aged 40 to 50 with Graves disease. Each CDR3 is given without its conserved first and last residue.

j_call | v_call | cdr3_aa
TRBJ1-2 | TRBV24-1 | ATSDEDPYGYT
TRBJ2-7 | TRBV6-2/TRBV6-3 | ASRPRGARSEQY
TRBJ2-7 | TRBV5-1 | ASSLGFGGGEDEQY
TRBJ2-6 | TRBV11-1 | ASSPFGANVLT
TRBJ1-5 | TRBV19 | ASSTSGGQPQH
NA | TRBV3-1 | ASSLYRGLAGDEQF
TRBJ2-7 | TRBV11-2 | ASSLRIRKTGGEGFWYEQY
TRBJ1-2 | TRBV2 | ASILRDRVGYT
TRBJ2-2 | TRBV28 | ASSSFARSTGELF
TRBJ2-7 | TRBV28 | ASSLATYEQY
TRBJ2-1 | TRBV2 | ASSPMAGVNEQF
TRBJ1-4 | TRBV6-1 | ASLPLGGVRNEKLF
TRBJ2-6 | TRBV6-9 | ASSSQGQEISGANVLT
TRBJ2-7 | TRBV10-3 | AIADGTGNDEQY
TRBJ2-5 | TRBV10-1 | ASSGQPQETQY
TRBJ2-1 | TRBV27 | ASSFYNEQL
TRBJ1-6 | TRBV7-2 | ASSTRVDRVIQPLH
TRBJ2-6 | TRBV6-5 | ASSYSADTHSGANVLT
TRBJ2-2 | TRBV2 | AIRSGASGIVGELF
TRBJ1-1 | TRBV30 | AWSPEGRTISF
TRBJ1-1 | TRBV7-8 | ASSLGSIYSKAF
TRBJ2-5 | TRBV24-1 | ATSKAGVHETQY
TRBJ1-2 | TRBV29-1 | SVEDLGDRVNGYT
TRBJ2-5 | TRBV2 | ASTSTRLETQY
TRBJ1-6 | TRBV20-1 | SARVYGGPLH
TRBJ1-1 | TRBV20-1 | SAKKPGGTTEAF
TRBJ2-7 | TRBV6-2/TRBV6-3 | ASSYRNTGLSSYEQY
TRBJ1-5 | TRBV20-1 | SARTGISNQPQH
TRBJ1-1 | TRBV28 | ASSYRDGLNTEAF
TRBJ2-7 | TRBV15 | ATSRDSWGSVAYEQY
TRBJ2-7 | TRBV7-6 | ASSQNDGVTYEQY
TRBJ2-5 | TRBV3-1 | ASSQGTSGSKTQY
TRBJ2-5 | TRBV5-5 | ASSLTVRETQY
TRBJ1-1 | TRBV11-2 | ASSLVAGGVDLAF
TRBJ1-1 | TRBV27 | ASSPQGAGTEAF
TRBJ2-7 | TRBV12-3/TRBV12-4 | ASSFHGKGYEQY
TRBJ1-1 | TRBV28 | ASSLSLPSIGNTEAF
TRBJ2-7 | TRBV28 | ASSKSYEQY
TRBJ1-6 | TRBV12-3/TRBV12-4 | ASRTGAGSPLH
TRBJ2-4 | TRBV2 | ASSVGPKY
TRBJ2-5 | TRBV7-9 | VSSSTGGGETQY
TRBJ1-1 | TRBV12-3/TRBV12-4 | ASSLGGGANTEAF
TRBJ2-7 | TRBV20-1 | SASSNRVYEQY
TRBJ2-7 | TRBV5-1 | ASSLGYGTGGYEQY
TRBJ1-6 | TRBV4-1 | ASSHPRGGTGLGSPLH
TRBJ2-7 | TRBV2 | ASKVTTGSTRIYEQY
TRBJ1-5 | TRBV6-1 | ASSDQLGQNQPQH
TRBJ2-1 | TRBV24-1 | ATKGFHNEQF
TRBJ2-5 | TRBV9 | ASSGDGLLQETQY
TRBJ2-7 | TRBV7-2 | ASSTRGLAGPLYEQY
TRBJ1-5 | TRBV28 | ASTIGGGSNQPQH
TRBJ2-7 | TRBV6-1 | ASSTEGRVNYEQY
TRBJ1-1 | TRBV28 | AAQKGAVEMNTEAF
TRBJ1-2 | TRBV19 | ASSSRDRIYGYT
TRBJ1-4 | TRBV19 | ASSMTDTNEKLF
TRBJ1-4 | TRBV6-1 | ASSIAETGRGKLF
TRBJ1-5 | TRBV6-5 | ASSWGQPQH